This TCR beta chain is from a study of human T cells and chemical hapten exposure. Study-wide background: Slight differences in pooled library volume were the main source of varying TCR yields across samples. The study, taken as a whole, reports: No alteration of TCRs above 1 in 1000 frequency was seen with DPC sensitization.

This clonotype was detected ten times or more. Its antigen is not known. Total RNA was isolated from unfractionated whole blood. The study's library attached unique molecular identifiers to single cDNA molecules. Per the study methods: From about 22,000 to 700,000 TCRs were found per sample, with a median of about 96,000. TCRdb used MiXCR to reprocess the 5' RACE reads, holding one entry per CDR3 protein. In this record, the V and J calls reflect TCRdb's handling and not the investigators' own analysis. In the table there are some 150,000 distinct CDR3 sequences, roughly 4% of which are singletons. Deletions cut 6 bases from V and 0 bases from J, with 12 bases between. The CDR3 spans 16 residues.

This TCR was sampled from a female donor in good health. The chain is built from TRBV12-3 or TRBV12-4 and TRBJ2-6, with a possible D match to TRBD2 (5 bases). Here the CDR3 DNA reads TGTGCCAGCAGGTCTGGGAGAACCTCTGGGGCCAACGTCCTGACTTTC. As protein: CASRSGRTSGANVLTF.